Listed below are T cell receptor beta chains from one sample, sequenced in a study of shared clonotypes between healthy human individuals. Sequencing used immunoSEQ multiplex PCR; TCRdb keeps in-frame clones, though not all of them. The top ten clones hold approximately 22% of a sample with about 700,000 clones, approximately 90% of them seen once. The sequenced material came from naive CD8+ T cells sorted from blood. These TCRs come from a man aged 25-40 years in good health. Both conserved end residues are part of each CDR3. A D gene is named only where the DNA matches it firmly. The size of a clone is reported for some rows only, either as once, few or many, or as a class for expanded clones.

CDR3: CASSDGYEQYF
DNA: TGCGCCAGCAGTGATGGGTACGAGCAGTACTTC
size: NA
V: TRBV10-1
J: TRBJ2-7
D: NA

CDR3: CASSMGQGLEQYF
DNA: TGTGCCAGCAGTATGGGACAGGGGTTAGAGCAGTACTTC
size: NA
V: TRBV27
J: TRBJ2-7
D: TRBD1

CDR3: CASSLRGNEQFF
DNA: TGTGCCAGCAGTTTACGGGGGAATGAGCAGTTCTTC
size: NA
V: TRBV27
J: TRBJ2-1
D: NA

CDR3: CASSLEHGTALYPYYEQYF
DNA: TGTGCCAGCAGCTTAGAACACGGGACCGCTCTATATCCTTACTACGAGCAGTACTTC
size: once
V: TRBV11-2
J: TRBJ2-7
D: NA

CDR3: CASSPQGTVDTQYF
DNA: TGTGCCAGCTCACCACAGGGTACGGTGGATACGCAGTATTTT
size: NA
V: TRBV18
J: TRBJ2-3
D: NA

CDR3: CASSRGLADTQYF
DNA: TGCGCCAGCAGCCGGGGCTTGGCAGATACGCAGTATTTT
size: NA
V: TRBV4-1
J: TRBJ2-3
D: NA

CDR3: CASSPNSFQETQYF
DNA: TGTGCCAGCAGCCCCAACAGCTTCCAAGAGACCCAGTACTTC
size: NA
V: TRBV7-9
J: TRBJ2-5
D: NA

CDR3: CASSLGGGNQPQHF
DNA: TGTGCCAGCAGCTTAGGGGGGGGCAATCAGCCCCAGCATTTT
size: NA
V: TRBV13
J: TRBJ1-5
D: NA

CDR3: CASSLFEQYF
DNA: TGTGCCAGCAGCTTATTCGAGCAGTACTTC
size: NA
V: TRBV7-9
J: TRBJ2-7
D: NA

CDR3: CASSLGQTVEQIF
DNA: TGTGCCAGCAGCTTAGGACAGACGGTAGAACAAATCTTT
size: few
V: TRBV7-9
J: TRBJ1-3
D: NA

CDR3: CATSRGASSSYEQYF
DNA: TGTGCCACCAGCAGGGGGGCTTCGAGCTCCTACGAGCAGTACTTC
size: NA
V: TRBV15
J: TRBJ2-7
D: NA

CDR3: CARWKLGTSKETQYF
DNA: TGTGCCAGGTGGAAGCTTGGGACTAGTAAAGAGACCCAGTACTTC
size: NA
V: TRBV2
J: TRBJ2-5
D: TRBD2

CDR3: CASSVPTGESGANVLTF
DNA: TGTGCCAGCAGCGTACCTACTGGGGAGTCTGGGGCCAACGTCCTGACTTTC
size: NA
V: TRBV9
J: TRBJ2-6
D: NA

CDR3: CASSWGTGLSYEQYF
DNA: TGTGCCAGCAGCTGGGGGACAGGTCTTAGCTACGAGCAGTACTTC
size: NA
V: TRBV27
J: TRBJ2-7
D: TRBD1

CDR3: CASSQDIAGGPRVNEQFF
DNA: TGTGCCAGCAGCCAGGACATAGCGGGAGGGCCTCGTGTTAATGAGCAGTTCTTC
size: NA
V: TRBV4-2
J: TRBJ2-1
D: TRBD2

CDR3: CASSPRGDTEAFF
DNA: TGTGCCAGCTCACCCAGGGGTGACACTGAAGCTTTCTTT
size: NA
V: TRBV18
J: TRBJ1-1
D: NA

CDR3: CASSEQGSSGNTIYF
DNA: TGTGCCAGCAGTGAGCAGGGGAGCTCTGGAAACACCATATATTTT
size: NA
V: TRBV28
J: TRBJ1-3
D: NA

CDR3: CASRGGTSGAASTDTQYF
DNA: TGTGCCAGCAGGGGAGGGACTAGCGGAGCAGCTAGCACAGATACGCAGTATTTT
size: NA
V: TRBV7-9
J: TRBJ2-3
D: TRBD2

CDR3: CASAHGSLGKPQHF
DNA: TGTGCCAGCGCTCACGGGTCTCTGGGCAAGCCCCAGCATTTT
size: NA
V: TRBV27
J: TRBJ1-5
D: NA

CDR3: CASSLDGTGSDYGYTF
DNA: TGTGCCAGCAGCCTAGACGGGACAGGGAGTGACTATGGCTACACCTTC
size: once
V: TRBV7-2
J: TRBJ1-2
D: TRBD1

CDR3: CASSLTSGEESYEQYF
DNA: TGTGCCAGCAGTTTAACTAGCGGGGAGGAGTCCTACGAGCAGTACTTC
size: once
V: TRBV27
J: TRBJ2-7
D: TRBD2

CDR3: CASSPHGRNEQFF
DNA: TGCGCCAGCAGCCCCCACGGGCGGAATGAGCAGTTCTTC
size: NA
V: TRBV4-1
J: TRBJ2-1
D: NA

CDR3: CASSSSLSGRAPYNEQFF
DNA: TGTGCCAGCAGTTCCTCACTTAGCGGGAGGGCCCCCTACAATGAGCAGTTCTTC
size: once
V: TRBV27
J: TRBJ2-1
D: TRBD2

CDR3: CASSQWATSGELFF
DNA: TGCGCCAGCAGCCAATGGGCTACGTCCGGGGAGCTGTTTTTT
size: NA
V: TRBV4-1
J: TRBJ2-2
D: NA

CDR3: CSVERPRCYEQYF
DNA: TGCAGCGTTGAAAGACCGAGATGCTACGAGCAGTACTTC
size: NA
V: TRBV29-1
J: TRBJ2-7
D: NA

CDR3: CASTPSGYSSYEQYF
DNA: TGTGCCAGTACCCCTAGCGGGTATAGCTCCTACGAGCAGTACTTC
size: once
V: TRBV19
J: TRBJ2-7
D: TRBD2

CDR3: CASSGPGGPNEQFF
DNA: TGTGCCAGCAGCGGGCCGGGAGGGCCAAATGAGCAGTTCTTC
size: NA
V: TRBV14
J: TRBJ2-1
D: TRBD2